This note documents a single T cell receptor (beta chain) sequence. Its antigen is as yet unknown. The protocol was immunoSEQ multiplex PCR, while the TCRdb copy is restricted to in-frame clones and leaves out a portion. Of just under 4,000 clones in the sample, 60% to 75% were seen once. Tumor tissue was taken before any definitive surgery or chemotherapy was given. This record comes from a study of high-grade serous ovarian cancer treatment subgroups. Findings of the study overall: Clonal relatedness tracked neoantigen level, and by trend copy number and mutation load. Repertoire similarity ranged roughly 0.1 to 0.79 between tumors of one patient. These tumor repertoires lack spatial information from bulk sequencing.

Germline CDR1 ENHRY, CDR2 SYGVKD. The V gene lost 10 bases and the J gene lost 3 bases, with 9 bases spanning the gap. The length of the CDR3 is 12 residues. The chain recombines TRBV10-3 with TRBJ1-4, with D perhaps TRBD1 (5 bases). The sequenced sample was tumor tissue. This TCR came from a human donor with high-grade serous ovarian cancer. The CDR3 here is CATRDPNEKLFF. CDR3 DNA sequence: TGTGCCACCCGGGACCCTAATGAAAAACTGTTTTTT.